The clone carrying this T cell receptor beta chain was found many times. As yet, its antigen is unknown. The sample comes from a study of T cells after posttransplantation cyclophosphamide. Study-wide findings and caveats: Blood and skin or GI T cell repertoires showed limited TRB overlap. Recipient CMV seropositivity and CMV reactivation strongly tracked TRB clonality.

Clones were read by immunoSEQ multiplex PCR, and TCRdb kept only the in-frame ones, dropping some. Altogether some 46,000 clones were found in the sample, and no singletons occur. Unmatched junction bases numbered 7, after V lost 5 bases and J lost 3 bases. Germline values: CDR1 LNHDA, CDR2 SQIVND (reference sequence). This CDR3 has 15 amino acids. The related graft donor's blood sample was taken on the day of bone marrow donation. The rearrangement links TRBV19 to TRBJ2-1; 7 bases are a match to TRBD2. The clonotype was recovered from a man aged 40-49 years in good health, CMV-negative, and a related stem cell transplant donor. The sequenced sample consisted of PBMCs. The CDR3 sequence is CASSFQRDSYNEQFF. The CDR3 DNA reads TGTGCCAGTAGTTTCCAGCGGGATAGCTACAATGAGCAGTTCTTC. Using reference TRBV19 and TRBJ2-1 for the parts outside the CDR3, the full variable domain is DGGITQSPKYLFRKEGQNVTLSCEQNLNHDAMYWYRQDPGQGLRLIYYSQIVNDFQKGDIAEGYSVSREKKESFPLTVTSAQKNPTAFYLCASSFQRDSYNEQFFGPGTRLTVL.